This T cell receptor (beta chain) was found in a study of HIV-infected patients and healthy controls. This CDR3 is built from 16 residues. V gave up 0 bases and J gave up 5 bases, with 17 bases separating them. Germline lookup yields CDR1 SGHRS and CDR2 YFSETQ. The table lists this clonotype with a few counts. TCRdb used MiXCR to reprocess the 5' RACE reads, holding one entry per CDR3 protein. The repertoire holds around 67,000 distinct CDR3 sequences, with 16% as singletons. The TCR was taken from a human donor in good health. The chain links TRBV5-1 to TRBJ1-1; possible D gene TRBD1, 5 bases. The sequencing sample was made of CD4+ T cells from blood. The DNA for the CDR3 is TGCGCCAGCAGCTTGGCACGGGGACCCGGGGGTACTGAAGCTTTCTTT. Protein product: CASSLARGPGGTEAFF.